A single sample is the source of the 25 T cell receptor beta chains below, sequenced in a study of brain T cells in children with intractable seizures. Method: immunoSEQ multiplex PCR; TCRdb's copy keeps in-frame clones and lacks some. The table includes 100,000 to 120,000 clones, 85% to 95% detected once. The material sequenced was peripheral blood, taken at surgery. These TCRs come from a boy in the first two years of life with hemimegalencephaly and intractable seizures.

The rearrangement joins TRBV6-2 or TRBV6-3 to TRBJ1-6; D gene unclear. V was pared by 2 bases and J by 11 bases, with 7 bases between. The CDR3 is made up of 12 amino acids. CDR1 MNHEY and CDR2 SVGEGT come from the germline V gene. The CDR3 DNA is TGTGCCAGCAGTTACGAAGTCCCACCCCTCCACTTT. Protein: CASSYEVPPLHF.

The rearrangement uses TRBV12-3 or TRBV12-4 and TRBJ2-4; TRBD1 is a possible D gene (6 bases). This CDR3 region has 13 residues. Trimming left V 2 bases short and J 7 bases short, with 9 bases between. This CDR3 reads CASSLIGGNIQYF. CDR3 sequence (DNA): TGTGCCAGCAGTTTAATTGGGGGCAACATTCAGTACTTC.

The genes are TRBV5-4 and TRBJ1-6, with D possibly being TRBD1 (5 bases). This CDR3 has 17 residues. Germline CDR1 reads SGHNT; CDR2 reads YYREEE (reference sequence). The V gene lost 1 base and the J gene lost 8 bases, with 19 bases spanning the gap. The CDR3 loop reads CASSLKRGSGRDSPLHF. The CDR3 DNA follows: TGTGCCAGCAGCTTGAAGCGGGGTTCCGGCAGGGATTCACCCCTCCACTTT.

This chain joins TRBV28 and TRBJ1-4; 7 bases map to TRBD1. V was pared by 2 bases and J by 7 bases, with 13 bases of the junction left unmatched. The germline gives CDR1 MDHEN, CDR2 SYDVKM. The CDR3 is 17 residues long. CDR3 residues: CASSLGTVRGPIEKLFF. The CDR3 region has the DNA TGTGCCAGCAGTTTAGGGACAGTAAGAGGTCCCATTGAAAAACTGTTTTTT.

The chain is built from TRBV28 and TRBJ2-5; D is tentatively TRBD1 or TRBD2 (6 bases each). Trimming took off 2 bases at V and 4 bases at J, with 11 bases between the two ends. CDR3 length: 14 residues. CDR1 and CDR2 (germline): MDHEN, SYDVKM. CDR3 DNA: TGTGCCAGCAGTTTAGTGGGGGGCGGAGAGACCCAGTACTTC. As protein: CASSLVGGGETQYF. Full variable domain (missing parts from reference TRBV28 and TRBJ2-5): DVKVTQSSRYLVKRTGEKVFLECVQDMDHENMFWYRQDPGLGLRLIYFSYDVKMKEKGDIPEGYSVSREKKERFSLILESASTNQTSMYLCASSLVGGGETQYFGPGTRLLVL.

J is TRBJ1-2 and V is TRBV29-1; perhaps TRBD1 as D (5 bases). CDR3 length: 13 residues. Trimming removed 4 bases from V and 4 bases from J, with 13 bases in between. The germline V gene has CDR1 SQVTM and CDR2 ANQGSEA. The CDR3 coding sequence is TGCAGCGTTGCCACGGGGCTGGGCTATGGCTACACCTTC. Translating it yields CSVATGLGYGYTF.

The CDR3 DNA reads as TGTGCCAGCATTCCGACTCATCTGAGGGAAGCTTTCTTT. This gives the protein CASIPTHLREAFF. The V gene is TRBV12-3 or TRBV12-4, the J gene TRBJ1-1, with unresolved D. V shed 7 bases and J shed 8 bases, with 17 bases lying between them. This CDR3 has 13 amino acids.

The gene calls are TRBV5-5 and TRBJ1-1; D ambiguous. Germline-derived CDR1 and CDR2 are SGHKS and YYEKEE (reference sequence). This CDR3 has 14 amino acids. Trimming took off 0 bases at V and 2 bases at J, with 8 bases between the two ends. The CDR3 region has the DNA TGTGCCAGCAGCTTGGTATTGGGTAACACTGAAGCTTTCTTT. Translation: CASSLVLGNTEAFF.

Comments on this clone: Within the sample, other DNA sequences also encode this same CDR3. The J gene is TRBJ1-3, the V gene TRBV9; D might be TRBD1 (5 bases). Germline lookup yields CDR1 SGDLS and CDR2 YYNGEE. The CDR3 spans 15 residues. The V end was cut by 0 bases, the J end by 1 base, with 8 bases between. The CDR3 nucleotides are TGTGCCAGCAGCGTAGGTGGGGGATCTGGAAACACCATATATTTT. It is translated as CASSVGGGSGNTIYF.

V usage is TRBV28 and J usage is TRBJ2-3, with D maybe TRBD2 (5 bases). The germline V gene has CDR1 MDHEN and CDR2 SYDVKM. The CDR3 length is 14 residues. The ends were cut back, 3 bases at V and 2 bases at J, with 9 bases in the middle. The CDR3: CASSFPGITDTQYF. CDR3 DNA sequence: TGTGCCAGCAGTTTCCCGGGGATCACAGATACGCAGTATTTT.

This chain connects TRBV5-6 to TRBJ1-4; possibly TRBD1 for D (5 bases). V gave up 4 bases and J gave up 8 bases, with 15 bases separating them. The CDR3 covers 14 residues. CDR1 and CDR2 from the germline V gene are SGHDT and YYEEEE. In DNA, the CDR3 is TGTGCCAGCAGCCCATTGGGGGTACAGGAAAAACTGTTTTTT. Its translation is CASSPLGVQEKLFF. Full variable domain (remainder filled in from reference TRBV5-6 and TRBJ1-4): DAGVTQSPTHLIKTRGQQVTLRCSPKSGHDTVSWYQQALGQGPQFIFQYYEEEERQRGNFPDRFSGHQFPNYSSELNVNALLLGDSALYLCASSPLGVQEKLFFGSGTQLSVL.

The rearrangement uses TRBV6-5 and TRBJ1-6, with 9 bases aligning to TRBD1. The V segment lost 0 bases and the J segment 13 bases; nucleotides outside the gene matches: 10. The CDR3 runs to 16 residues. CDR1 is MNHEY and CDR2 is SVGAGI in the germline V gene. The CDR3 DNA is TGTGCCAGCAGTTACTCCTCCGGGACAGGGTCGCTGCCCCTCCACTTT. Translating gives CASSYSSGTGSLPLHF.

This chain connects TRBV7-9 to TRBJ2-7; TRBD2 is a possible D gene (7 bases). V was shortened by 4 bases and J by 2 bases, with 18 bases between the two germline ends. The germline V gene has CDR1 SEHNR and CDR2 FQNEAQ (reference sequence). CDR3 length: 16 amino acids. CDR3 sequence reads: CASSSLLGGPTYEQYF. The CDR3 DNA reads as TGTGCCAGCAGCTCCCTCCTCGGGGGGCCTACCTACGAGCAGTACTTC.

The chain employs TRBV6-4 and TRBJ2-3; tentative D call: TRBD1 (5 bases). Germline values: CDR1 MRHNA, CDR2 SNTAGT. V was pared by 0 bases and J by 1 base, with 8 bases between. This CDR3 has 15 residues. CDR3 in amino acids: CASSDSETGTDTQYF. The CDR3, as DNA: TGTGCCAGCAGTGACTCCGAGACAGGCACAGATACGCAGTATTTT.

This clone occurred once. This chain connects TRBV19 to TRBJ2-1; D is possibly TRBD1 (5 bases). The CDR3 consists of 15 residues. The germline CDR1 and CDR2 sequences are LNHDA and SQIVND (reference sequence). Trimming stripped 7 bases from V and 6 bases from J, with 19 bases between. CDR3 DNA: TGTGCCAGTACCCCGACAGAGAAGCTTCTCAATGAGCAGTTCTTC. Translation: CASTPTEKLLNEQFF.

The V gene is TRBV5-1, the J gene TRBJ2-2; D is perhaps TRBD2 (6 bases). This CDR3 contains 15 residues. The germline V and J ends were trimmed by 0 bases and 0 bases, with 6 bases remaining between them. CDR1 SGHRS and CDR2 YFSETQ come from the germline V gene. CDR3 nucleotide sequence: TGCGCCAGCAGCTTGGCGGGAGCGAACACCGGGGAGCTGTTTTTT. As protein: CASSLAGANTGELFF.

The rearrangement joins TRBV24-1 to TRBJ2-3; D gene ambiguous. The V gene's germline CDR1 is KGHDR and CDR2 SFDVKD. V gave up 2 bases and J gave up 6 bases, with 14 bases separating them. This CDR3 region has 15 residues. The DNA for the CDR3 is TGTGCCACCAGTGATTCCCCCGGACCGGGTGATACGCAGTATTTT. Amino acid sequence: CATSDSPGPGDTQYF.

The chain couples TRBV19 to TRBJ1-6; no reliable D call. The CDR3 length is 15 residues. CDR1 and CDR2 (germline): LNHDA, SQIVND (reference sequence). V was trimmed by 8 bases and J by 0 bases, leaving 11 bases between them. CDR3 amino acids: CASRTLGSYNSPLHF. DNA for the CDR3: TGTGCCAGTCGGACCCTCGGCTCCTATAATTCACCCCTCCACTTT. The complete variable domain, with remaining parts taken from reference TRBV19 and TRBJ1-6, reads DGGITQSPKYLFRKEGQNVTLSCEQNLNHDAMYWYRQDPGQGLRLIYYSQIVNDFQKGDIAEGYSVSREKKESFPLTVTSAQKNPTAFYLCASRTLGSYNSPLHFGNGTRLTVT.

J is TRBJ2-7 and V is TRBV7-8; TRBD2 agrees at 9 bases. The ends lost 0 bases at V and 7 bases at J; junction bases unmatched: 10. Germline V gene sequence: CDR1 SGHVS, CDR2 FQNEAQ. The CDR3 runs to 16 residues. In nucleotides, the CDR3 is TGTGCCAGCAGCTTAGCGAGGTCTAGCGGGATGGGAGAGCAGTACTTC. It yields the protein CASSLARSSGMGEQYF.

This chain links TRBV28 with TRBJ2-1; D gene uncertain. The CDR3 is 15 amino acids. V was trimmed by 5 bases and J by 0 bases, leaving 11 bases between them. Per the germline V gene, CDR1 is MDHEN and CDR2 is SYDVKM. As DNA, the CDR3 is TGTGCCAGCAGTCCACCCTTGGGCTCCTACAATGAGCAGTTCTTC. Its protein product is CASSPPLGSYNEQFF. Using reference TRBV28 and TRBJ2-1 for the parts outside the CDR3, the full variable domain is DVKVTQSSRYLVKRTGEKVFLECVQDMDHENMFWYRQDPGLGLRLIYFSYDVKMKEKGDIPEGYSVSREKKERFSLILESASTNQTSMYLCASSPPLGSYNEQFFGPGTRLTVL.

The CDR3 sequence: CASTQVKRPLGEQYF. CDR3 nucleotide sequence: TGTGCCAGCACCCAGGTAAAGCGCCCTTTGGGCGAGCAGTACTTC. The chain joins TRBV28 to TRBJ2-7; D not certain. Germline-derived CDR1 and CDR2 are MDHEN and SYDVKM. V was trimmed by 7 bases and J by 6 bases, leaving 22 bases between them. The CDR3 has 15 residues.

The V and J genes are TRBV6-1 and TRBJ2-1; D is unresolved. V gave up 1 base and J gave up 8 bases, with 3 bases separating them. Germline V gene lookup returns CDR1 MNHNS and CDR2 SASEGT. This CDR3 contains 11 residues. The CDR3 coding sequence is TGTGCCAGCAGTGAAGGATATGAGCAGTTCTTC. Translated, it gives CASSEGYEQFF.

The J gene is TRBJ1-2, the V gene TRBV29-1, with a possible D match to TRBD1 (6 bases). Germline V gene sequence: CDR1 SQVTM, CDR2 ANQGSEA. The CDR3 consists of 11 residues. The V and J ends lost 7 bases and 8 bases respectively, with 14 bases between them. In DNA form, the CDR3 reads TGCAGCGGCGGCGTGGGGGGCGGCTACACCTTC. Encoded protein: CSGGVGGGYTF. Variable domain in full (rest from reference TRBV29-1 and TRBJ1-2): SAVISQKPSRDICQRGTSLTIQCQVDSQVTMMFWYRQQPGQSLTLIATANQGSEATYESGFVIDKFPISRPNLTFSTLTVSNMSPEDSSIYLCSGGVGGGYTFGSGTRLTVV.

V usage is TRBV12-3 or TRBV12-4 and J usage is TRBJ1-6; no definite D call. The CDR3 contains 12 residues. Trimming removed 10 bases from V and 7 bases from J, with 11 bases in between. CDR3 DNA sequence: TGTGCCACCCGATCCCCGAATTCACCCCTCCACTTT. Residues: CATRSPNSPLHF.

This clone was observed once. This rearrangement joins TRBV19 to TRBJ1-4, with D maybe TRBD1 (5 bases). CDR1 is LNHDA, CDR2 SQIVND, per germline (reference sequence). V was trimmed by 3 bases and J by 4 bases, leaving 12 bases between them. The CDR3 spans 15 residues. CDR3 DNA sequence: TGTGCCAGTAGTATTAAGGGGAATGTTAATGAAAAACTGTTTTTT. Encoded protein: CASSIKGNVNEKLFF.